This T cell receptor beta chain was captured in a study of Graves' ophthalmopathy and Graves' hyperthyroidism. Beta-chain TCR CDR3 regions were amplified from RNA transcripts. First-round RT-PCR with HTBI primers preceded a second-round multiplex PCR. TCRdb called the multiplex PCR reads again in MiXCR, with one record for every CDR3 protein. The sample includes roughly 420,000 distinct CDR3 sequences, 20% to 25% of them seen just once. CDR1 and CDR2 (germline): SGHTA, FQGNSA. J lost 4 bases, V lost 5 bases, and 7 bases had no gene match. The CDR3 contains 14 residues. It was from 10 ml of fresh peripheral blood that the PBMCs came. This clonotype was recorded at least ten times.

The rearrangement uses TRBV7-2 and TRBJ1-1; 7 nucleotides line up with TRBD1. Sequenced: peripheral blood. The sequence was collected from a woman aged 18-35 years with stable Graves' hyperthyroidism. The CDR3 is CASSRDRAITEAFF. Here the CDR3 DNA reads TGTGCCAGCAGCCGTGACAGGGCAATCACTGAAGCTTTCTTT.